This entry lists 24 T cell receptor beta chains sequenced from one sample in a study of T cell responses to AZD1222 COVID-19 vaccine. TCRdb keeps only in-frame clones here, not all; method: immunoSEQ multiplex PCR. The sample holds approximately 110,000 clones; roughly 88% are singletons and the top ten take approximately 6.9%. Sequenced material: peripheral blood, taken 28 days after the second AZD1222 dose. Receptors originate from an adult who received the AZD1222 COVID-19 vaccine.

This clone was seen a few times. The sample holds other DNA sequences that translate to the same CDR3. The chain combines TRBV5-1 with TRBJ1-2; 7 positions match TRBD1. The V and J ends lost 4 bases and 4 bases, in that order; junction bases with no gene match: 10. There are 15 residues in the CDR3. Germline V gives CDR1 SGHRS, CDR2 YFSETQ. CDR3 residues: CASSPGWDSLYGYTF. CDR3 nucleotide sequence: TGCGCCAGCAGCCCGGGGTGGGACAGCCTCTATGGCTACACCTTC. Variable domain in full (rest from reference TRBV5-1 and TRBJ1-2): KAGVTQTPRYLIKTRGQQVTLSCSPISGHRSVSWYQQTPGQGLQFLFEYFSETQRNKGNFPGRFSGRQFSNSRSEMNVSTLELGDSALYLCASSPGWDSLYGYTFGSGTRLTVV.

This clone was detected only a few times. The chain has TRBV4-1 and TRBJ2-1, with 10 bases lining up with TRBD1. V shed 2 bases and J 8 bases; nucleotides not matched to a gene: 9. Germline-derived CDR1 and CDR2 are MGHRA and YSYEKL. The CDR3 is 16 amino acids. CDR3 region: CASSQHSTGGSDEQFF. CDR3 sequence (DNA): TGCGCCAGCAGCCAACATTCGACAGGGGGCTCGGATGAGCAGTTCTTC.

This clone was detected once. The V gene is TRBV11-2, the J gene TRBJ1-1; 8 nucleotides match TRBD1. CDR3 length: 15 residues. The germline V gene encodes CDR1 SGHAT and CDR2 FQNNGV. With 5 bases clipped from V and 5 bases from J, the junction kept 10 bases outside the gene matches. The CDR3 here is CASSALQGAVTEAFF. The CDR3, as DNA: TGTGCCAGCAGCGCTCTGCAGGGGGCGGTTACTGAAGCTTTCTTT.

CDR3 region: CASSQDRGVDGKLFF. CDR3 DNA: TGTGCCAGCAGCCAAGATCGCGGGGTGGACGGAAAACTGTTTTTT. The chain couples TRBV4-2 to TRBJ1-4; no clear D. V shed 0 bases and J shed 10 bases, with 15 bases lying between them. The CDR3 is made up of 15 amino acids. Germline CDR1 LGHNA, CDR2 YNFKEQ.

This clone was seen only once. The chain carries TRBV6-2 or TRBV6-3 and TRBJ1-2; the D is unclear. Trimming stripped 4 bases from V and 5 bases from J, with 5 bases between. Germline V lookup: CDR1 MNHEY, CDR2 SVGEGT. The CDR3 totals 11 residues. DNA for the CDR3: TGTGCCAGCAGTTTTGGGTATGGCTACACCTTC. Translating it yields CASSFGYGYTF.

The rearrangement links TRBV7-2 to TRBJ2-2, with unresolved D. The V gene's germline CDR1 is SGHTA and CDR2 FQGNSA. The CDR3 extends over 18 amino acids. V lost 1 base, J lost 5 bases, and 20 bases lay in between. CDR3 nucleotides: TGTGCCAGCAGCTTAGTGGGCGGTTTGCGAGGAGTTACCGGGGAGCTGTTTTTT. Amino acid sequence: CASSLVGGLRGVTGELFF. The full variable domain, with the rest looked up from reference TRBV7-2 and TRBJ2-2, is GAGVSQSPSNKVTEKGKDVELRCDPISGHTALYWYRQSLGQGLEFLIYFQGNSAPDKSGLPSDRFSAERTGGSVSTLTIQRTQQEDSAVYLCASSLVGGLRGVTGELFFGEGSRLTVL.

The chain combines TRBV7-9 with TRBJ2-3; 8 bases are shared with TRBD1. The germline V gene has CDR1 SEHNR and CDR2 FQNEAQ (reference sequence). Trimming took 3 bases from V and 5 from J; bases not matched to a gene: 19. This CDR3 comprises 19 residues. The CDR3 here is CASSLTHPLVAGGQDTQYF. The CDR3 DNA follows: TGTGCCAGCAGCTTGACCCACCCCCTCGTTGCAGGGGGCCAAGATACGCAGTATTTT.

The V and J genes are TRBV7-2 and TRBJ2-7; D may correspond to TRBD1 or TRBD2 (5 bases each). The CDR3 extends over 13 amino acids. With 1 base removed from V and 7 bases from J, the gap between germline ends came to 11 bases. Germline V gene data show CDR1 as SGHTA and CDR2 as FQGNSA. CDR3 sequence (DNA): TGTGCCAGCAGCTTAGAGTTCTGGGGGGAGCAGTACTTC. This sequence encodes CASSLEFWGEQYF.

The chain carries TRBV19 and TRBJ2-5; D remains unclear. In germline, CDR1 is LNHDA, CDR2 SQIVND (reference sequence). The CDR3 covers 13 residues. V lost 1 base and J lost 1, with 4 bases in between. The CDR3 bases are TGTGCCAGTAGTATAGGGATCCAAGAGACCCAGTACTTC. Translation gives CASSIGIQETQYF.

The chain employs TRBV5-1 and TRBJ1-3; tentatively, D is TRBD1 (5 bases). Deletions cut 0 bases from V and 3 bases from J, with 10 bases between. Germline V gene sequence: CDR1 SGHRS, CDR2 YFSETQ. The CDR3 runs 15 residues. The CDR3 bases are TGCGCCAGCAGCTTGGATGGAGGGGTTGGAAACACCATATATTTT. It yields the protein CASSLDGGVGNTIYF.

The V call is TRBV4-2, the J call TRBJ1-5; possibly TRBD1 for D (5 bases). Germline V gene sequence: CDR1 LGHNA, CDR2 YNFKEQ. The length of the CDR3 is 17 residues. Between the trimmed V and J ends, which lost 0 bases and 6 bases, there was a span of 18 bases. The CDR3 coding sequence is TGTGCCAGCAGCCAAGAGCATCTGGGGGGAAGTCGTCAGCCCCAGCATTTT. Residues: CASSQEHLGGSRQPQHF.

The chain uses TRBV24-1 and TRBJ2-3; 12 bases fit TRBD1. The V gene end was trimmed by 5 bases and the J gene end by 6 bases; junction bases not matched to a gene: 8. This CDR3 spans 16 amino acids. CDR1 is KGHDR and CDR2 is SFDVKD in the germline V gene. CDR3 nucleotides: TGTGCCACCAGTGTTTCGGGACAGGGGGCAGCGGATACGCAGTATTTT. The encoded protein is CATSVSGQGAADTQYF.

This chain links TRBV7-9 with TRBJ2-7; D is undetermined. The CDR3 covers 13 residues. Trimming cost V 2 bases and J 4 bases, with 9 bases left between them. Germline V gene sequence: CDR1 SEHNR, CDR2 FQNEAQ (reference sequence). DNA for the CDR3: TGTGCCAGCAGCTTACTCCAGAATTACGAGCAGTACTTC. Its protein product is CASSLLQNYEQYF.

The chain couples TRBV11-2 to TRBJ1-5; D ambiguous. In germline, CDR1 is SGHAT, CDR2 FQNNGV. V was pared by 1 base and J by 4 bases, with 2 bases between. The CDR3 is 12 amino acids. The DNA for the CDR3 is TGTGCCAGCAGCTTAGGGAATCAGCCCCAGCATTTT. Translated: CASSLGNQPQHF.

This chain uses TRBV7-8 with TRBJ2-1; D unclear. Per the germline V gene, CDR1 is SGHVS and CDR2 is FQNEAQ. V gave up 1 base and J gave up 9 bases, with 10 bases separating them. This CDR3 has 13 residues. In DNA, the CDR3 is TGTGCCAGCAGCTTAGGGACCACGGGTGAGCAGTTCTTC. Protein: CASSLGTTGEQFF.

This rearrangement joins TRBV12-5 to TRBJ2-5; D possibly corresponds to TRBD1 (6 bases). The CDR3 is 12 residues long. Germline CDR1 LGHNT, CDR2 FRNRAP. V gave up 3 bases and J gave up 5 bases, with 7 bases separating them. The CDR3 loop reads CASGLRGETQYF. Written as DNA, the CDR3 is TGTGCTAGTGGTTTAAGGGGGGAGACCCAGTACTTC.

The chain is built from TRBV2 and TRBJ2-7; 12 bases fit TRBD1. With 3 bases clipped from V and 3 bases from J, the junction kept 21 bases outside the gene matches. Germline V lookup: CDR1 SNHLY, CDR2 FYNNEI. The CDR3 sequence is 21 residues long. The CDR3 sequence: CASSESGDRGLLLMEDYEQYF. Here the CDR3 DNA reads TGTGCCAGCAGTGAGAGCGGGGACAGGGGGCTTTTACTAATGGAAGACTACGAGCAGTACTTC.

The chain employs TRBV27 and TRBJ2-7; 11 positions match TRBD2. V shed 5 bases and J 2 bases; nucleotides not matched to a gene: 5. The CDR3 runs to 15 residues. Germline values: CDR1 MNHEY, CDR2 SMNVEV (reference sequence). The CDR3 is CASSLGTSGTYEQYF. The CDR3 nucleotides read TGTGCCAGCAGTCTAGGGACTAGCGGTACCTACGAGCAGTACTTC.

The CDR3 here is CASSFSGAEGNQPQHF. Here the CDR3 DNA reads TGTGCCAGCAGTTTCTCGGGGGCAGAGGGCAATCAGCCCCAGCATTTT. The chain joins TRBV27 to TRBJ1-5, with D possibly TRBD1 on 6 matching bases. The V gene's germline CDR1 is MNHEY and CDR2 SMNVEV (reference sequence). The CDR3 runs to 16 residues. V lost 3 bases and J lost 2, with 14 bases in between.

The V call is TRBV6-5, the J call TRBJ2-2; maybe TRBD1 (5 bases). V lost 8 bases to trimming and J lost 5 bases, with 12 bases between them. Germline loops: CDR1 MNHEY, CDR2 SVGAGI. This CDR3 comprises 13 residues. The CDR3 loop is CASRQQATGELFF. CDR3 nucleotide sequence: TGTGCCAGCCGACAGCAGGCGACCGGGGAGCTGTTTTTT.

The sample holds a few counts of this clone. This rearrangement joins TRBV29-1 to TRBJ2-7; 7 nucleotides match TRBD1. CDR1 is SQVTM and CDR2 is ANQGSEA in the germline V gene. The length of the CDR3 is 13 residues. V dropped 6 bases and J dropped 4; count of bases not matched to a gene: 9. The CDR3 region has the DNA TGCAGCGTCGGCTCCGGGACAGCATACGAGCAGTACTTC. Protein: CSVGSGTAYEQYF.

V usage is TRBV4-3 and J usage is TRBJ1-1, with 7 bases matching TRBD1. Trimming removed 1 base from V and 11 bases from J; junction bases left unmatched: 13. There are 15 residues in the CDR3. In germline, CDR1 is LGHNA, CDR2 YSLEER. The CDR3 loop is CASSQVQGPDGGAFF. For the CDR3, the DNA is TGCGCCAGCAGCCAAGTACAGGGGCCCGATGGAGGGGCTTTCTTT.

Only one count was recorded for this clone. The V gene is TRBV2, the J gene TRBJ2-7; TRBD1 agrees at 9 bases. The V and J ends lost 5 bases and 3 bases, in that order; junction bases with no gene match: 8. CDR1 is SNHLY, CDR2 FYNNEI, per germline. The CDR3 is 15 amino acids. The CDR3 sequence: CASSQGQGLYYEQYF. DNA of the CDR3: TGTGCCAGCAGTCAGGGACAGGGCCTATACTACGAGCAGTACTTC. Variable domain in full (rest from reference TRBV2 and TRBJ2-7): EPEVTQTPSHQVTQMGQEVILRCVPISNHLYFYWYRQILGQKVEFLVSFYNNEISEKSEIFDDQFSVERPDGSNFTLKIRSTKLEDSAMYFCASSQGQGLYYEQYFGPGTRLTVT.

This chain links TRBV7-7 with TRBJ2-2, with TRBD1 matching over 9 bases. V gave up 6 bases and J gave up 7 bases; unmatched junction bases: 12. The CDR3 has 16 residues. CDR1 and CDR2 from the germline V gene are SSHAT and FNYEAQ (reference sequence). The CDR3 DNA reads TGTGCCAGCAGGCCACCGGGACAGGGATCTCACGGGGAGCTGTTTTTT. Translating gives CASRPPGQGSHGELFF. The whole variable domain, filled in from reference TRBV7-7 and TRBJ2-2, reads GAGVSQSPRYKVTKRGQDVTLRCDPISSHATLYWYQQALGQGPEFLTYFNYEAQPDKSGLPSDRFSAERPEGSISTLTIQRTEQRDSAMYRCASRPPGQGSHGELFFGEGSRLTVL.